One T cell receptor beta chain is described in this entry. Its matching antigen is unknown. The germline V gene encodes CDR1 SEHNR and CDR2 FQNEAQ (reference sequence). J gave up 8 bases and V 2 bases, and 9 bases lay outside the gene matches. The CDR3 runs 14 residues. PCR amplification relied on 60 Vbeta primers (plus 13 Jbeta primers). Assay: immunoSEQ multiplex PCR; the TCRdb copy retains only in-frame clones and omits some. The sample has 170,000 or so clones; roughly four fifths are singletons. The data belong to a study of cytomegalovirus exposure and HLA in healthy donors. Study background: Caucasian-associated ancestry cluster membership applied to around 76% of under 450 genotyped donors.

Study-level results: CMV serostatus stood as the only immune exposure information on hand. Specific recognition of CMV antigens was confirmed in vitro for a few chains (all CMV-associated). TCR beta sequences numbering 15,000 to 20,000 were associated with HLA alleles at 0.05 false discovery rate in a later analysis.

The receptor was derived from a woman aged 40 to 55 in good health and CMV-seronegative. V gene TRBV7-9 combines with J gene TRBJ2-7; 7 bases map to TRBD1. Material: PBMCs. This CDR3 is CASSLKDRYSKQYF. The DNA for the CDR3 is TGTGCCAGCAGCTTAAAGGACAGGTATAGTAAGCAGTACTTC.